The 30 T cell receptor beta chains given below trace back to one sample, sequenced in a study of T cell responses to AZD1222 COVID-19 vaccine. Sequenced by immunoSEQ multiplex PCR; TCRdb stores in-frame clones only, minus some. The table shows 130,000 to 150,000 clones, with about 92% occurring only once. Material: peripheral blood, obtained on day 0 of AZD1222 vaccination. Receptor source: an adult in good health.

The chain combines TRBV29-1 with TRBJ1-3; D might be TRBD1 (5 bases). Trimming stripped 6 bases from V and 6 bases from J, with 15 bases between. From germline, CDR1 is SQVTM and CDR2 ANQGSEA. The CDR3 is 13 amino acids. In nucleotides, the CDR3 is TGCAGCGTCCTCGGGGGGATCGCAAACACCATATATTTT. It encodes CSVLGGIANTIYF.

The chain's CDR3 is CASSEEWETQYF. CDR3 DNA sequence: TGCGCCAGCAGTGAAGAGTGGGAGACCCAGTACTTC. This chain connects TRBV10-1 to TRBJ2-5; D unresolved. The CDR3 length is 12 residues. Germline CDR1 and CDR2: WNHNN and SYGVQD (reference sequence). V was trimmed by 3 bases and J by 5 bases, leaving 7 bases between them.

The chain combines TRBV24-1 with TRBJ2-5, with 7 bases that match TRBD1. Germline values: CDR1 KGHDR, CDR2 SFDVKD. There are 14 residues in the CDR3. The trim removed 4 bases at V and 9 bases at J, leaving 10 bases unmatched. CDR3 in DNA: TGTGCCACCAGTGACAGGCGGGCAGGGGGTGCCCAGTACTTC. Amino acid sequence: CATSDRRAGGAQYF.

The rearrangement links TRBV11-3 to TRBJ2-5; TRBD2 matches at 8 bases. Germline trimming cut 5 bases from V and 3 bases from J; bases unmatched to any gene: 5. Germline CDR1 is SGHNT and CDR2 is YENEEA. The CDR3 is 14 amino acids. CDR3 sequence: CASSRGLAEETQYF. Written as DNA, the CDR3 is TGTGCCAGCAGCCGAGGACTAGCCGAAGAGACCCAGTACTTC.

This clone came up once. The rearrangement uses TRBV7-6 and TRBJ2-7; the D is unclear. CDR1 is SGHVS, CDR2 FNYEAQ, per germline. The CDR3 extends over 12 amino acids. Trimming took 1 base from V and 5 from J, leaving 6 bases between them. CDR3 sequence (DNA): TGTGCCAGCAGCTTAGGACGGGACGAGCAGTACTTC. Amino acid sequence: CASSLGRDEQYF.

The chain has TRBV7-6 and TRBJ1-3; D ambiguous. Trimming cost V 3 bases and J 0 bases, with 12 bases left between them. The CDR3 is 16 residues long. Germline lookup yields CDR1 SGHVS and CDR2 FNYEAQ. Written as DNA, the CDR3 is TGTGCCAGCAGCTTCGGGCAGCCTGGCTCTGGAAACACCATATATTTT. Translating it yields CASSFGQPGSGNTIYF.

This chain's CDR3 is CASSVDPNNSPLHF. In nucleotides, the CDR3 is TGTGCCAGCAGCGTAGACCCAAATAATTCACCCCTCCACTTT. V and J are TRBV9 and TRBJ1-6; D is unresolved. The V and J ends lost 0 bases and 5 bases respectively, with 6 bases between them. The CDR3 contains 14 residues. The V gene's germline CDR1 is SGDLS and CDR2 YYNGEE.

The V gene is TRBV5-1, the J gene TRBJ2-1; a possible D gene is TRBD2 (6 bases). Germline V gene lookup returns CDR1 SGHRS and CDR2 YFSETQ. V shed 3 bases and J shed 2 bases, with 9 bases lying between them. This CDR3 is built from 14 residues. CDR3 bases: TGCGCCAGCAGCTCCGGCGGGGCCTACAATGAGCAGTTCTTC. Amino acids: CASSSGGAYNEQFF.

The chain joins TRBV7-6 to TRBJ1-2, with D possibly TRBD1 on 6 matching bases. The germline V gene has CDR1 SGHVS and CDR2 FNYEAQ. This CDR3 comprises 14 residues. V lost 3 bases and J lost 2, with 10 bases in between. CDR3 DNA: TGTGCCAGCAGCTTGTGGGGGGCCAACTATGGCTACACCTTC. As protein: CASSLWGANYGYTF.

The rearrangement joins TRBV4-2 to TRBJ2-7, with D hard to call. The V end lost 0 bases, the J end lost 6 bases, and 12 bases lay between the germline ends. The CDR3 is 14 residues long. Germline-derived CDR1 and CDR2 are LGHNA and YNFKEQ. The CDR3 here is CASSQDGRVGEQYF. The CDR3 coding sequence is TGTGCCAGCAGCCAAGATGGAAGGGTTGGCGAGCAGTACTTC.

The rearrangement joins TRBV10-2 to TRBJ1-6; D perhaps matches TRBD1 (6 bases). There are 16 residues in the CDR3. Trimming cost V 2 bases and J 9 bases, with 17 bases left between them. The germline V gene has CDR1 WSHSY and CDR2 SAAADI. The CDR3 nucleotides read TGCGCCAGCAGTGAGAGAGGGGGTTTTTACTCTTCACCCCTCCACTTT. Protein: CASSERGGFYSSPLHF.

Note on this clone: Additional DNA sequences in this sample encode the identical CDR3. The chain employs TRBV7-2 and TRBJ2-3, with TRBD2 as a possible D gene (7 bases). The CDR3 covers 16 residues. The germline CDR1 and CDR2 sequences are SGHTA and FQGNSA. Trimming took 0 bases from V and 1 from J, leaving 11 bases between them. The CDR3 reads CASSLAGGRGTDTQYF. In DNA form, the CDR3 reads TGTGCCAGCAGCTTAGCGGGGGGGCGGGGCACAGATACGCAGTATTTT.

The rearrangement uses TRBV5-6 and TRBJ2-7; no firm D call. Germline V gene data show CDR1 as SGHDT and CDR2 as YYEEEE. The germline V and J ends were trimmed by 4 bases and 6 bases, with 11 bases remaining between them. The CDR3 has 12 amino acids. CDR3 region: CASSRRLFEQYF. CDR3 in DNA: TGTGCCAGCAGCCGGAGACTTTTCGAGCAGTACTTC.

The chain couples TRBV7-8 to TRBJ1-2; D remains unclear. Germline CDR1 is SGHVS and CDR2 is FQNEAQ. V was cut by 4 bases and J by 7 bases, with 13 bases left in between. This CDR3 has 13 residues. The CDR3 DNA reads as TGTGCCAGCAGCTCCATGACGGCCGTTGGCTACACCTTC. Its translation: CASSSMTAVGYTF.

The chain joins TRBV19 to TRBJ1-3; D is unresolved. Germline V gene lookup returns CDR1 LNHDA and CDR2 SQIVND (reference sequence). V gave up 9 bases and J gave up 0 bases, with 15 bases separating them. The CDR3 length is 15 residues. The CDR3 reads CARRPSTGSGNTIYF. The CDR3 DNA follows: TGTGCCAGACGTCCGTCGACCGGCTCTGGAAACACCATATATTTT.

V gene TRBV4-1 combines with J gene TRBJ1-2, with D uncertain. There are 15 residues in the CDR3. The V end lost 5 bases, the J end lost 3 bases, and 16 bases lay between the germline ends. Germline loops: CDR1 MGHRA, CDR2 YSYEKL. The CDR3 spells CASSAQLGAHYGYTF. The DNA for the CDR3 is TGCGCCAGCAGCGCCCAACTCGGAGCTCACTATGGCTACACCTTC.

This chain joins TRBV19 and TRBJ2-4; D possibly matches TRBD1 or TRBD2 (6 bases each). The CDR3 is 16 residues long. V lost 5 bases, J lost 8 bases, and 22 bases lay in between. The germline V gene has CDR1 LNHDA and CDR2 SQIVND (reference sequence). The CDR3 loop reads CASSPSGAGANDIQYF. Here the CDR3 DNA reads TGTGCCAGTAGTCCGTCGGGGGCCGGGGCCAACGACATTCAGTACTTC.

This chain uses TRBV5-1 with TRBJ1-4, with 10 nucleotides matching TRBD1. The CDR3 runs 15 residues. Per germline, CDR1 SGHRS and CDR2 YFSETQ. Losses at the gene ends were 2 bases for V and 6 bases for J; bases not matched to a gene: 4. CDR3 nucleotides: TGCGCCAGCAGCTTCAGGGGGACAGGGGATGAAAAACTGTTTTTT. This gives the protein CASSFRGTGDEKLFF.

The V and J genes are TRBV7-8 and TRBJ1-4; D gene uncertain. Between the trimmed V and J ends, which lost 4 bases and 5 bases, there was a span of 14 bases. Germline-derived CDR1 and CDR2 are SGHVS and FQNEAQ. The CDR3 has 15 amino acids. The CDR3 sequence is CASSSVRSPNEKLFF. Here the CDR3 DNA reads TGTGCCAGCAGCTCAGTACGGTCCCCCAATGAAAAACTGTTTTTT.

This clone was found a few times. The chain has TRBV4-3 and TRBJ1-4, with 9 bases matching TRBD1. There are 16 residues in the CDR3. V lost 0 bases, J lost 5 bases, and 4 bases stayed unmatched. Looked up from germline, CDR1 is LGHNA and CDR2 is YSLEER. The CDR3 coding sequence is TGCGCCAGCAGCCAAGATCCCGGGACAGGGAATGAAAAACTGTTTTTT. The encoded protein is CASSQDPGTGNEKLFF.

V gene TRBV5-1 combines with J gene TRBJ1-4, with 10 nucleotides matching TRBD1. This CDR3 spans 14 amino acids. V lost 3 bases to trimming and J lost 6 bases; unmatched junction nucleotides: 2. Looked up from germline, CDR1 is SGHRS and CDR2 is YFSETQ. The CDR3 spells CASSSGTGDEKLFF. For the CDR3, the DNA is TGCGCCAGCAGCTCCGGGACAGGGGATGAAAAACTGTTTTTT.

This clone was recorded a few times. This rearrangement joins TRBV4-2 to TRBJ2-7; D is unclear. Germline CDR1 LGHNA, CDR2 YNFKEQ. CDR3 length equals 14 residues. Trimming removed 1 base at V and 3 bases at J, with 10 bases between. CDR3 loop: CASSQAGSFYEQYF. The CDR3 DNA reads TGTGCCAGCAGCCAAGCCGGAAGCTTCTACGAGCAGTACTTC.

This clone was counted only a few times. This sequence joins TRBV18 and TRBJ2-5, with D unclear. Germline CDR1 is KGHSH and CDR2 is LQKENI. The V gene lost 2 bases and the J gene lost 3 bases, with 4 bases spanning the gap. The CDR3 consists of 12 residues. CDR3 loop: CASSPGEETQYF. The DNA of the CDR3 is TGTGCCAGCTCACCAGGGGAAGAGACCCAGTACTTC.

This sequence joins TRBV11-2 and TRBJ2-7; 7 positions match TRBD2. Per the germline V gene, CDR1 is SGHAT and CDR2 is FQNNGV. V trimming: 2 bases; J trimming: 0 bases; junction bases outside the gene matches: 4. This CDR3 has 15 residues. The CDR3: CASSLRGGVSYEQYF. For the CDR3, the DNA is TGTGCCAGCAGCTTAAGGGGAGGGGTCTCCTACGAGCAGTACTTC. Complete variable domain (other parts from reference TRBV11-2 and TRBJ2-7): EAGVAQSPRYKIIEKRQSVAFWCNPISGHATLYWYQQILGQGPKLLIQFQNNGVVDDSQLPKDRFSAERLKGVDSTLKIQPAKLEDSAVYLCASSLRGGVSYEQYFGPGTRLTVT.

V and J are TRBV3-1 (or the pseudogene TRBV3-2) and TRBJ2-7; D ambiguous. Deletions cut 0 bases from V and 1 base from J, with 1 base between. This CDR3 comprises 12 residues. Germline lookup yields CDR1 LGHDT and CDR2 YNNKEL (reference sequence). CDR3 loop: CASSQDSYEQYF. As DNA, the CDR3 is TGTGCCAGCAGCCAAGATTCCTACGAGCAGTACTTC.

The rearrangement uses TRBV6-2 or TRBV6-3 and TRBJ2-5, with TRBD1 matching over 7 bases. The ends lost 6 bases at V and 2 bases at J; junction bases unmatched: 6. Germline assignment: CDR1 MNHEY and CDR2 SVGEGT. This CDR3 is built from 14 residues. CDR3 protein: CASSRGQRQETQYF. The CDR3 DNA follows: TGTGCCAGCAGCAGGGGACAGAGACAAGAGACCCAGTACTTC.

This chain uses TRBV6-5 with TRBJ2-3; the D gene is possibly TRBD1 (5 bases). V gave up 5 bases and J gave up 4 bases, with 13 bases separating them. The germline CDR1 and CDR2 sequences are MNHEY and SVGAGI. The CDR3 loop spans 14 amino acids. CDR3 in amino acids: CASSPQGVADTQYF. The CDR3 coding sequence is TGTGCCAGCAGTCCCCAGGGCGTGGCAGATACGCAGTATTTT.

This clone has a handful of counts. V is TRBV6-1 and J is TRBJ1-6; D is unresolved. V gave up 2 bases and J gave up 4 bases, with 21 bases separating them. Germline V CDR1 and CDR2: MNHNS, SASEGT. The CDR3 loop spans 19 amino acids. CDR3 DNA sequence: TGTGCCAGCAGTGAAACAGCGCCCGGCCGAGTCGTTTATAATTCACCCCTCCACTTT. Amino acids: CASSETAPGRVVYNSPLHF.

This clone has only one observation. The DNA of the CDR3 is TGTGCCAGCAGTGAATATCGGGGTGAAGCTTTCTTT. Translated, it gives CASSEYRGEAFF. The chain is built from TRBV25-1 and TRBJ1-1; D gene unclear. From germline, CDR1 is MGHDK and CDR2 SYGVNS. The V and J ends lost 0 bases and 7 bases respectively, with 6 bases between them. The CDR3 extends over 12 amino acids.

The chain recombines TRBV9 with TRBJ2-5, with TRBD2 as a possible D gene (6 bases). The CDR3 spans 15 residues. Trimming removed 4 bases from V and 4 bases from J, with 17 bases in between. CDR1 is SGDLS and CDR2 is YYNGEE in the germline V gene. The DNA for the CDR3 is TGTGCCAGCAGCCGGGACTTATCGTGGTTAGAGACCCAGTACTTC. Amino acid sequence: CASSRDLSWLETQYF.